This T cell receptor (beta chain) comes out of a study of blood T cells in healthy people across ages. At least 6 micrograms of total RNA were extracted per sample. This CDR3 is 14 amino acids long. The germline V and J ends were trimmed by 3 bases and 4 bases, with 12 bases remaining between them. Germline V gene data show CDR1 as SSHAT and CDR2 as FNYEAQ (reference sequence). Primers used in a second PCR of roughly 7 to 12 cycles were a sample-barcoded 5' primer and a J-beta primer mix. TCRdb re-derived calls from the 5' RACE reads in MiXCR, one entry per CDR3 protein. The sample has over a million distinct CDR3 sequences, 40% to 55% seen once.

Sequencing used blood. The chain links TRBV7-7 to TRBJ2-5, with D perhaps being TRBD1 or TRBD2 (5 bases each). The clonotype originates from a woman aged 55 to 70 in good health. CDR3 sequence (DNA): TGTGCCAGCAGCTTTCCCGGGACCGGAGAGACCCAGTACTTC. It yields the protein CASSFPGTGETQYF. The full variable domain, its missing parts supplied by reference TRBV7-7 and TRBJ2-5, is GAGVSQSPRYKVTKRGQDVTLRCDPISSHATLYWYQQALGQGPEFLTYFNYEAQPDKSGLPSDRFSAERPEGSISTLTIQRTEQRDSAMYRCASSFPGTGETQYFGPGTRLLVL.